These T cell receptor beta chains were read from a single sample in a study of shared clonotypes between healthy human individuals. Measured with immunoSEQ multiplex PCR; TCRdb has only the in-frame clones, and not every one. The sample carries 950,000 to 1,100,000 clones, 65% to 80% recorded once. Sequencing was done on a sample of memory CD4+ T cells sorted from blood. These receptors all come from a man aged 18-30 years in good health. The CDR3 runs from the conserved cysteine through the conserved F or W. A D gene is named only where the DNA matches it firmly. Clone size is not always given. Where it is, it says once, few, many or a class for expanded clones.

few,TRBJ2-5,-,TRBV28,TGTGCCAGCTGGTTATCGGGACACCAAGAGACCCAGTACTTC,CASWLSGHQETQYF
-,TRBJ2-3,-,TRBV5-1,TGCGCCAGCAGCTCGATCAGCACAGATACGCAGTATTTT,CASSSISTDTQYF
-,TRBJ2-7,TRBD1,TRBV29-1,TGCAGCGCTGGAAGACAGGGCAGATACGAGCAGTACTTC,CSAGRQGRYEQYF
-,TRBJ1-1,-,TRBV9,TGTGCCAGCAGCTTGCGGCCGGCGAACACTGAAGCTTTCTTT,CASSLRPANTEAFF
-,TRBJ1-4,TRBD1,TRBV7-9,TGTGCCAGCAGCTTAACAGGGGCGGGTGAAAAACTGTTTTTT,CASSLTGAGEKLFF
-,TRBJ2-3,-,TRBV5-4,TGTGCCAGCAGCTTCGGGGGTGGGAAGAGCACAGATACGCAGTATTTT,CASSFGGGKSTDTQYF
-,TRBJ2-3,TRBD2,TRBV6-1,TGTGCCAGCAGTGAACGGCTAGCGGGTGGAGGAGATACGCAGTATTTT,CASSERLAGGGDTQYF
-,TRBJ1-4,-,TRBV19,TGTGCCAGTAGTATCGGGGGGACGGGAATTGAAAAACTGTTTTTT,CASSIGGTGIEKLFF
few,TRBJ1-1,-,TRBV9,TGTGCCAGCAGCGTAGATATCGGCGGGGCGACTGAAGCTTTCTTT,CASSVDIGGATEAFF
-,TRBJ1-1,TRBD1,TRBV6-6,TGTGCCAGCAGTTACTCTGAGACAGGGGACACTGAAGCTTTCTTT,CASSYSETGDTEAFF
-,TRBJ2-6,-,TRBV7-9,TGTGCCAGCAGCTTATTAGGCTTTGGGGCCAACGTCCTGACTTTC,CASSLLGFGANVLTF
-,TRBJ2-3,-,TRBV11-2,TGTGCCAGCAGCTTAGAAGCTCAGCCTAGGAGCACAGATACGCAGTATTTT,CASSLEAQPRSTDTQYF
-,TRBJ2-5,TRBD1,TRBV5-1,TGCGCCAGCAGCTTAGCAGGGGGCGCGGAGACCCAGTACTTC,CASSLAGGAETQYF
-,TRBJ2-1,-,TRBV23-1,TGCGCCAGCAGCCTTGAGGGTGAGCAGTTCTTC,CASSLEGEQFF
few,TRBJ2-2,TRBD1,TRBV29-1,TGCAGCGTTGGGGAGACAGGGAGCACCGGGGAGCTGTTTTTT,CSVGETGSTGELFF
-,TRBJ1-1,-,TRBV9,TGTGCCAGCAGCGTAATTGGGGGGGAGGAAGCTTTCTTT,CASSVIGGEEAFF
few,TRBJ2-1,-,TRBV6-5,TGTGCCAGCACATCGGGACGGGTCAATGAGCAGTTCTTC,CASTSGRVNEQFF
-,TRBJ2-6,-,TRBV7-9,TGTGCCAGCAGCCGTAGTCTCTCTGGGGCCAACGTCCTGACTTTC,CASSRSLSGANVLTF
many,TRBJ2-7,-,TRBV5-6,TGTGCCAGCAGTCGGCGGGGAAATGCTCCTACGAAGCAGTACTTC,CASSRRGNAPTKQYF
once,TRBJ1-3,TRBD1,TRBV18,TGTGCCAGCTCACAGGGGGCATCTGCTGGAAACACCATATATTTT,CASSQGASAGNTIYF
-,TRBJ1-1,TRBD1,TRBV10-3,TGTGCCGCCTCGGACAACAGGGGTAATATGAACACTGAAGCTTTCTTT,CAASDNRGNMNTEAFF
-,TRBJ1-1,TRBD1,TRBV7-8,TGTGCCAGCCGGAGGGGGCACGGGACCTCGGACACTGAAGCTTTCTTT,CASRRGHGTSDTEAFF
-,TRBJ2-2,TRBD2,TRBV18,TGTGCCAGCTCACCACCGGAAAGCGGGAGAAACACCGGGGAGCTGTTTTTT,CASSPPESGRNTGELFF
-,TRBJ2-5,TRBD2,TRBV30,TGTGCCTGGAGTCTGGGGAGGACTAGTCTAGAGACCCAGTACTTC,CAWSLGRTSLETQYF